The 21 T cell receptor beta chains listed next were all sequenced from one sample in a study of blood T cell repertoires in COVID-19. Assay: immunoSEQ multiplex PCR; the TCRdb copy retains only in-frame clones and omits some. The sample yields roughly 330,000 clones, roughly nine tenths seen once. Sequenced sample: PBMCs or T cells enriched from blood (not recorded which). The receptor source for this set is a woman aged 25-40 years who had recovered from COVID-19.

The chain couples TRBV6-5 to TRBJ1-3, with D perhaps TRBD1 (6 bases). V was pared by 6 bases and J by 0 bases, with 12 bases between. This CDR3 region has 15 residues. Germline CDR1 and CDR2: MNHEY and SVGAGI. The CDR3 DNA reads as TGTGCCAGCAGAGCCGACAGGAACTCTGGAAACACCATATATTTT. This codes for CASRADRNSGNTIYF.

This chain connects TRBV7-2 to TRBJ1-6, with D perhaps TRBD1 (5 bases). CDR3 length equals 15 residues. Trimming pared 4 bases from V and 7 bases from J, leaving 14 bases between. Germline lookup yields CDR1 SGHTA and CDR2 FQGNSA. DNA of the CDR3: TGTGCCAGCAGCTCTAAGCCGGGGGAGAATTCACCCCTCCACTTT. This encodes CASSSKPGENSPLHF.

This chain joins TRBV11-2 and TRBJ1-5; 8 nucleotides agree with TRBD1. The CDR3 sequence is 17 residues long. The junction had 7 bases not matched to a gene; V was cut back by 2 bases and J by 1 base. Germline V gene data show CDR1 as SGHAT and CDR2 as FQNNGV. In nucleotides, the CDR3 is TGTGCCAGCAGCTTAAGTGCAGGGGGCTTGAGCAATCAGCCCCAGCATTTT. Translation: CASSLSAGGLSNQPQHF.

The chain has TRBV5-8 and TRBJ1-5, with D maybe TRBD1 (6 bases). CDR3 length: 15 amino acids. In germline, CDR1 is SGHTS, CDR2 YDEGEE. With 2 bases removed from V and 4 bases from J, the gap between germline ends came to 13 bases. CDR3 DNA sequence: TGTGCCAGCAGCTTCCAGGGGCTGAGGAATCAGCCCCAGCATTTT. This gives the protein CASSFQGLRNQPQHF.

The V call is TRBV4-2, the J call TRBJ2-3; 10 bases map to TRBD2. Trimming took 4 bases from V and 6 from J; bases not matched to a gene: 13. Looked up from germline, CDR1 is LGHNA and CDR2 is YNFKEQ. The CDR3 is 17 residues long. This chain's CDR3 is CASSPEGSGGRLDTQYF. The CDR3 nucleotides are TGTGCCAGCAGCCCCGAGGGTAGCGGGGGGAGGTTGGATACGCAGTATTTT.

This sequence joins TRBV4-3 and TRBJ2-3; possible D gene TRBD2, 6 bases. The germline V gene has CDR1 LGHNA and CDR2 YSLEER. The CDR3 is 13 residues long. The germline V and J ends were trimmed by 1 base and 4 bases, with 6 bases remaining between them. The CDR3 DNA reads TGCGCCAGCAGCCAAGGGGAGGCAGATACGCAGTATTTT. It encodes CASSQGEADTQYF.

The J gene is TRBJ2-2, the V gene TRBV19; 12 positions match TRBD2. Per the germline V gene, CDR1 is LNHDA and CDR2 is SQIVND (reference sequence). V shed 6 bases, J shed 8 bases, and the junction held 10 bases outside the gene matches. The CDR3 has 16 residues. In DNA form, the CDR3 reads TGTGCCAGTAGGAGACTAGCGGGGGACCCGAGGGGGGAGCTGTTTTTT. It is translated as CASRRLAGDPRGELFF.

The count of this clone is one. The chain has TRBV7-9 and TRBJ2-5, with 14 positions matching TRBD2. Germline CDR1 and CDR2: SEHNR and FQNEAQ (reference sequence). V shed 5 bases and J 5 bases; nucleotides not matched to a gene: 7. This CDR3 region has 16 residues. Written as DNA, the CDR3 is TGTGCCAGCAGCCTCCGACTAGCGGGGGGGCGCGAGACCCAGTACTTC. It yields the protein CASSLRLAGGRETQYF.

The chain employs TRBV4-1 and TRBJ1-2, with TRBD1 identical over 8 bases. CDR3 size: 16 residues. V lost 1 base, J lost 3 bases, and 7 bases stayed unmatched. Germline values: CDR1 MGHRA, CDR2 YSYEKL. CDR3 nucleotides: TGCGCCAGCAGCCAAGGATGGGCAGGGGGCTACTATGGCTACACCTTC. Its translation is CASSQGWAGGYYGYTF.

The chain joins TRBV29-1 to TRBJ1-1; 8 nucleotides agree with TRBD1. The CDR3 loop spans 14 amino acids. CDR1 and CDR2 (germline): SQVTM, ANQGSEA. V dropped 7 bases and J dropped 1; count of bases not matched to a gene: 8. CDR3 protein: CSGKQGDENTEAFF. CDR3 nucleotide sequence: TGCAGCGGGAAACAGGGGGATGAGAACACTGAAGCTTTCTTT.

This clone was seen just once. The rearrangement uses TRBV6-4 and TRBJ2-3, with TRBD1 matching over 8 bases. This CDR3 has 15 amino acids. J was trimmed by 3 bases and V by 8 bases; bases with no gene match: 10. Germline CDR1 MRHNA, CDR2 SNTAGT. CDR3 in amino acids: CASSLGTGKTDTQYF. The DNA of the CDR3 is TGTGCCAGCTCCCTGGGGACAGGTAAAACAGATACGCAGTATTTT.

The V gene is TRBV6-5, the J gene TRBJ1-3; D unclear. Germline loops: CDR1 MNHEY, CDR2 SVGAGI. The V gene lost 5 bases and the J gene lost 7 bases, with 15 bases spanning the gap. This CDR3 region has 14 residues. CDR3 DNA: TGTGCCAGCAGTCCCCGGGAGAGCGGTAACACCATATATTTT. It is translated as CASSPRESGNTIYF.

This sequence joins TRBV29-1 and TRBJ2-1, with unresolved D. Trimming pared 3 bases from V and 8 bases from J, leaving 11 bases between. This CDR3 comprises 12 residues. Germline loops: CDR1 SQVTM, CDR2 ANQGSEA. CDR3 region: CSVERSTHEQFF. The CDR3, as DNA: TGCAGCGTTGAGCGGTCGACCCATGAGCAGTTCTTC.

This clone was counted a single time. The chain couples TRBV30 to TRBJ1-5; 10 bases are a match to TRBD1. Germline trimming cut 1 base from V and 6 bases from J; bases unmatched to any gene: 6. There are 15 residues in the CDR3. CDR1 GTSNPN and CDR2 SVGIG come from the germline V gene (reference sequence). The CDR3 is CAWSALTGGGQPQHF. In nucleotides, the CDR3 is TGTGCCTGGAGTGCCCTGACAGGGGGCGGTCAGCCCCAGCATTTT. Filled out from reference TRBV30 and TRBJ1-5, the complete variable domain reads SQTIHQWPATLVQPVGSPLSLECTVEGTSNPNLYWYRQAAGRGLQLLFYSVGIGQISSEVPQNLSASRPQDRQFILSSKKLLLSDSGFYLCAWSALTGGGQPQHFGDGTRLSIL.

The chain couples TRBV5-4 to TRBJ1-2; TRBD1 is a possible D gene (6 bases). Trimming stripped 7 bases from V and 3 bases from J, with 16 bases between. Germline CDR1 is SGHNT and CDR2 is YYREEE (reference sequence). The CDR3 spans 14 residues. The CDR3 is CASGGGQGDYGYTF. The CDR3 bases are TGTGCCAGCGGGGGGGGGCAGGGAGACTATGGCTACACCTTC.

In nucleotides, the CDR3 is TGTGCCAGCAGCCAAGATTTGGCGGGGGGGGGAGATACGCAGTATTTT. Its translation: CASSQDLAGGGDTQYF. The V gene is TRBV4-2, the J gene TRBJ2-3; the match to TRBD2 covers 9 bases. CDR3 length: 16 amino acids. Germline CDR1 and CDR2: LGHNA and YNFKEQ. V shed 0 bases and J 5 bases; nucleotides not matched to a gene: 6.

V gene TRBV7-2 combines with J gene TRBJ1-2, with D perhaps matching TRBD1 (5 bases). The CDR3 extends over 15 amino acids. Germline loops: CDR1 SGHTA, CDR2 FQGNSA. Trimming shortened V by 5 bases and J by 8 bases, and 21 bases separated the two germline ends. CDR3 in DNA: TGTGCCAGCAGCCCTATGGGGCAGAACCCCAAAGGCTACACCTTC. It yields the protein CASSPMGQNPKGYTF.

J is TRBJ2-7 and V is TRBV14; the match to TRBD2 covers 7 bases. Germline assignment: CDR1 SGHDN and CDR2 FVKESK. The CDR3 length is 15 residues. With 1 base clipped from V and 2 bases from J, the junction kept 5 bases outside the gene matches. In DNA, the CDR3 is TGTGCCAGCAGCCAAGGGGAGGGGCCAGCCTACGAGCAGTACTTC. Protein: CASSQGEGPAYEQYF.

The chain couples TRBV5-4 to TRBJ2-3, with D maybe TRBD2 (6 bases). Germline V CDR1 and CDR2: SGHNT, YYREEE (reference sequence). The CDR3 has 13 amino acids. Deletions cut 6 bases from V and 4 bases from J, with 12 bases between. CDR3 sequence (DNA): TGTGCCAGCAAGGAAAGGGAGGCAGATACGCAGTATTTT. Translated: CASKEREADTQYF.

The J gene is TRBJ1-4, the V gene TRBV7-9; maybe TRBD1 (5 bases). V was shortened by 4 bases and J by 5 bases, with 20 bases between the two germline ends. CDR3 size: 17 residues. CDR1 and CDR2 (germline): SEHNR, FQNEAQ (reference sequence). The CDR3: CASSYSYRGNQNEKLFF. The CDR3 DNA sequence: TGTGCCAGCAGCTATTCCTATCGGGGGAACCAAAATGAAAAACTGTTTTTT.

This chain links TRBV29-1 with TRBJ1-4, with unresolved D. Germline values: CDR1 SQVTM, CDR2 ANQGSEA. The CDR3 runs 15 residues. V was trimmed by 5 bases and J by 8 bases, leaving 21 bases between them. The CDR3, as DNA: TGCAGCGTTCGAGAACCTGACTCAAGGAGGGAAAAACTGTTTTTT. Residues: CSVREPDSRREKLFF.